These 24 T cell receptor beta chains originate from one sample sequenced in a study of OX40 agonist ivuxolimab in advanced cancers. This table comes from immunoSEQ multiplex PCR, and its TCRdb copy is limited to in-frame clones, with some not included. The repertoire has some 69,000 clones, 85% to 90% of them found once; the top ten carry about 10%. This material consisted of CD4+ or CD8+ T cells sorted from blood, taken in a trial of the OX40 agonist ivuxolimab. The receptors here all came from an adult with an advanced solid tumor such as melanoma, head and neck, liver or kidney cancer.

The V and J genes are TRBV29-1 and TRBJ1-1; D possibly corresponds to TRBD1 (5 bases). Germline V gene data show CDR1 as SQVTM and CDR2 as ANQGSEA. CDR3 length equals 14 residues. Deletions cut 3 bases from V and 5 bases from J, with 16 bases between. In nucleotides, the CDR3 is TGCAGCGTTGACGGTGTAAGGGGAGGAACTGAAGCTTTCTTT. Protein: CSVDGVRGGTEAFF. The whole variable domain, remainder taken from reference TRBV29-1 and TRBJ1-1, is SAVISQKPSRDICQRGTSLTIQCQVDSQVTMMFWYRQQPGQSLTLIATANQGSEATYESGFVIDKFPISRPNLTFSTLTVSNMSPEDSSIYLCSVDGVRGGTEAFFGQGTRLTVV.

CDR3 nucleotide sequence: TGTGCCAGCTCTCGCCGACAGGGCGGGCACGATGAGCAGTTCTTC. Translating it yields CASSRRQGGHDEQFF. The chain is built from TRBV18 and TRBJ2-1; 7 bases align to TRBD1. V shed 6 bases and J 8 bases; nucleotides not matched to a gene: 13. CDR3 size: 15 residues. The germline CDR1 and CDR2 sequences are KGHSH and LQKENI.

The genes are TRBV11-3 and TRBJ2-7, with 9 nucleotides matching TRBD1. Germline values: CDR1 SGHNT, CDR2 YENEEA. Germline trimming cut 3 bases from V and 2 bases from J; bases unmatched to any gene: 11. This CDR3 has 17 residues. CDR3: CASSFQGTGTGTYEQYF. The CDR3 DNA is TGTGCCAGCAGCTTCCAAGGTACCGGGACAGGGACCTACGAGCAGTACTTC.

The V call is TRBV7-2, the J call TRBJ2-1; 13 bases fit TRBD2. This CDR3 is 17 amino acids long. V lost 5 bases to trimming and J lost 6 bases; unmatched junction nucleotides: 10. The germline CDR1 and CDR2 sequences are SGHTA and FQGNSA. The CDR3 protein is CASSQVGTSGRANEQFF. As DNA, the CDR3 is TGTGCCAGCAGCCAAGTAGGAACTAGCGGGAGGGCCAATGAGCAGTTCTTC.

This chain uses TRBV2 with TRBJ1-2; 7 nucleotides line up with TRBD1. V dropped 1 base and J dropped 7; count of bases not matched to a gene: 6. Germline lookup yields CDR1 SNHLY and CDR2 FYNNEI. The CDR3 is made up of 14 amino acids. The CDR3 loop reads CASSEEKGASGYTF. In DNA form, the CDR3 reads TGTGCCAGCAGTGAAGAGAAGGGGGCGAGTGGCTACACCTTC.

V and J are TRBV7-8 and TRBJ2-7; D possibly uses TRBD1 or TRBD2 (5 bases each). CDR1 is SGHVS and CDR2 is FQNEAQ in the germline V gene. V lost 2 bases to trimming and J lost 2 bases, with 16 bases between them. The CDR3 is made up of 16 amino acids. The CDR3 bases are TGTGCCAGCAGCTTAATTTGGGGACGGTCTCCCTACGAGCAGTACTTC. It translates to CASSLIWGRSPYEQYF.

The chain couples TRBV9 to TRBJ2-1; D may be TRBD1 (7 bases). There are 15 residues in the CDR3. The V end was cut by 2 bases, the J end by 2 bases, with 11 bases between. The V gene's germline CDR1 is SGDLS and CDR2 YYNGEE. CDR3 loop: CASSVAGQPYNEQFF. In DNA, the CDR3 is TGTGCCAGCAGCGTTGCGGGACAGCCCTACAATGAGCAGTTCTTC.

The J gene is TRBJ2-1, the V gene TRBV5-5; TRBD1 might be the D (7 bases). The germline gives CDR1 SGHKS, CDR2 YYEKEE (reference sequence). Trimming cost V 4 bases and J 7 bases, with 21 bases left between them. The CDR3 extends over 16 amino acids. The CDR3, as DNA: TGTGCCAGCAGCGTACCAAGGACAGGCGCGGGGAATGAGCAGTTCTTC. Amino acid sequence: CASSVPRTGAGNEQFF.

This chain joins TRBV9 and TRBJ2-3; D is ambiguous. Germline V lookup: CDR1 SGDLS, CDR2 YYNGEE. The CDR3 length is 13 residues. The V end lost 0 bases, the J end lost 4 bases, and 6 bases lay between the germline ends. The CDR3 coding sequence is TGTGCCAGCAGCGTAGATGGTGCAGATACGCAGTATTTT. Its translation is CASSVDGADTQYF.

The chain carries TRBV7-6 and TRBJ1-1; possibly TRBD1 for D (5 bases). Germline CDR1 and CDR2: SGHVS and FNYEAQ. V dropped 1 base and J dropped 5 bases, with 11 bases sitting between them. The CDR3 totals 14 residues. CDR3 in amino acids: CASSLGGRATEAFF. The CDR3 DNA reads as TGTGCCAGCAGCTTAGGAGGCAGGGCTACTGAAGCTTTCTTT. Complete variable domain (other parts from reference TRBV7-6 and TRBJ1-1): GAGVSQSPRYKVTKRGQDVALRCDPISGHVSLYWYRQALGQGPEFLTYFNYEAQQDKSGLPNDRFSAERPEGSISTLTIQRTEQRDSAMYRCASSLGGRATEAFFGQGTRLTVV.

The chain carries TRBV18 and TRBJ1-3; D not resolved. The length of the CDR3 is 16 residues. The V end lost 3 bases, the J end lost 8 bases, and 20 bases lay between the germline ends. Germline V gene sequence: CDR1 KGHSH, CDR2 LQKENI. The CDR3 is CASSPPNTAKADTIYF. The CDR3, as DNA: TGTGCCAGCTCACCCCCAAACACGGCAAAGGCGGACACCATATATTTT.

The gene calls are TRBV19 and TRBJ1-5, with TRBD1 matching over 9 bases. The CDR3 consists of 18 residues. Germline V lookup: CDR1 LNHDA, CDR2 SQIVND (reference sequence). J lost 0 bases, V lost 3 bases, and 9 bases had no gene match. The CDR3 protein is CASSMRGTGKYSNQPQHF. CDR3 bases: TGTGCCAGTAGTATGAGGGGGACAGGGAAATATAGCAATCAGCCCCAGCATTTT.

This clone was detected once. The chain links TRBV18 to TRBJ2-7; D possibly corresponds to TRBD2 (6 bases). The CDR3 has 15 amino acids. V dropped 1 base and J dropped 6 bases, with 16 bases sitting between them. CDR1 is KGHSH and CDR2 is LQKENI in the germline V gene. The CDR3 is CASSPRTSPFSEQYF. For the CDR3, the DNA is TGTGCCAGCTCACCACGAACTAGCCCTTTTTCCGAGCAGTACTTC.

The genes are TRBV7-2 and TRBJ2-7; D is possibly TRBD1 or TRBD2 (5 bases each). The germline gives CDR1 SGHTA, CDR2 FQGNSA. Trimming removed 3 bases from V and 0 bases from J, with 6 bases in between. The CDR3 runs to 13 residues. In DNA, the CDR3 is TGTGCCAGCAGCTTCGGGGCCTCCTACGAGCAGTACTTC. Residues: CASSFGASYEQYF.

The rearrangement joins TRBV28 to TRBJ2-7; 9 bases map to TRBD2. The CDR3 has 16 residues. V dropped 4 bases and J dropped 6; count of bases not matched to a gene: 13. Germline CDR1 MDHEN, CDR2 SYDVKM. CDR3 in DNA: TGTGCCAGCAGTTCTCTTAGCGGGGGTAGGGCTGTCGAGCAGTACTTC. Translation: CASSSLSGGRAVEQYF.

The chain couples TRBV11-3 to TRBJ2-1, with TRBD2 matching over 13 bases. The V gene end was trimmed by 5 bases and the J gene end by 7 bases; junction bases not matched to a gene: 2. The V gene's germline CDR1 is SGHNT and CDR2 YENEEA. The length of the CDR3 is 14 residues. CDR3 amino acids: CASSRTSGRNEQFF. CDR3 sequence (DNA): TGTGCCAGCAGCCGGACTAGCGGGAGAAATGAGCAGTTCTTC.

CDR3 in amino acids: CASSLRGQNTEAFF. The DNA of the CDR3 is TGTGCCAGCTCCCTTAGGGGGCAGAACACTGAAGCTTTCTTT. The rearrangement uses TRBV7-9 and TRBJ1-1, with TRBD1 matching over 7 bases. The CDR3 has 14 residues. The germline CDR1 and CDR2 sequences are SEHNR and FQNEAQ (reference sequence). V shed 8 bases and J 1 base; nucleotides not matched to a gene: 7.

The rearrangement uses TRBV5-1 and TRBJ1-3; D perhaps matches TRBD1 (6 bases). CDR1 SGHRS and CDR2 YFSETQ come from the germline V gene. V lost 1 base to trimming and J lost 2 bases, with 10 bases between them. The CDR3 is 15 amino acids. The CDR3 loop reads CASSLQQGPGNTIYF. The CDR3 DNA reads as TGCGCCAGCAGCTTGCAACAGGGACCTGGAAACACCATATATTTT.

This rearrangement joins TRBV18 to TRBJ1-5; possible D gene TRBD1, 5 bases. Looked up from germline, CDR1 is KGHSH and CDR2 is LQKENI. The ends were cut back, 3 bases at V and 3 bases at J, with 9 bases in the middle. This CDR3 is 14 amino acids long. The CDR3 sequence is CASSPTGINQPQHF. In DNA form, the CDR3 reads TGTGCCAGCTCACCTACAGGTATCAATCAGCCCCAGCATTTT.

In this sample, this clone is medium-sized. This CDR3 reads CASSPGQNYGYTF. The CDR3 coding sequence is TGTGCCAGCAGCCCGGGACAGAACTATGGCTACACCTTC. The rearrangement uses TRBV7-6 and TRBJ1-2, with TRBD1 matching 7 bases. Losses at the gene ends were 5 bases for V and 2 bases for J; bases not matched to a gene: 2. The germline V gene encodes CDR1 SGHVS and CDR2 FNYEAQ. The length of the CDR3 is 13 residues.

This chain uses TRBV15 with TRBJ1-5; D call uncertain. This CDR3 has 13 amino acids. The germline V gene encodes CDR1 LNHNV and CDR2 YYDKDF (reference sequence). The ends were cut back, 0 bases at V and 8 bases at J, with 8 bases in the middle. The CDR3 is CATSRDGGEPQHF. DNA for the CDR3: TGTGCCACCAGCAGAGACGGTGGGGAGCCCCAGCATTTT.

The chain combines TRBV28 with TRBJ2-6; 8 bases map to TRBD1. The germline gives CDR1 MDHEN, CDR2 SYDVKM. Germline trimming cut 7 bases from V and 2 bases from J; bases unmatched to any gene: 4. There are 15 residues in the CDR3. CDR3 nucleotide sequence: TGTGCCAGCACCCCACAGGGGGCTGGGGCCAACGTCCTGACTTTC. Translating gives CASTPQGAGANVLTF.

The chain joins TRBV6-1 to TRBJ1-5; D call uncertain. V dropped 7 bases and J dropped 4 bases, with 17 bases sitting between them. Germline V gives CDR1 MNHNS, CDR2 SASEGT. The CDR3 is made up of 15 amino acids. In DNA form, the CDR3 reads TGTGCCAGCACCGGAGTGACTCTGGGAAATCAGCCCCAGCATTTT. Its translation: CASTGVTLGNQPQHF.

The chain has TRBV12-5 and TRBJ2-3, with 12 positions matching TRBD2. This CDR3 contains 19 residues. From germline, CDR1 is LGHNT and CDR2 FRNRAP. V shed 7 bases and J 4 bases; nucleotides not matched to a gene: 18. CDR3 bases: TGTGCTAGTGCCTTAGCTAGCGGGAGGGACAAGTACGGTGCAGATACGCAGTATTTT. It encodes CASALASGRDKYGADTQYF.